The entry below describes one T cell receptor (beta chain). No antigen is known for it. The PCR contained 60 Vbeta and 13 Jbeta primers. Some clones are missing from TCRdb's copy, which holds only in-frame ones; the method was immunoSEQ multiplex PCR. The sample lists approximately 180,000 clones; over 70% were seen once. Germline V gives CDR1 MGHRA, CDR2 YSYEKL. V was trimmed by 3 bases and J by 0 bases, leaving 15 bases between them. The CDR3 length is 16 residues. This sample is part of a study of cytomegalovirus exposure and HLA in healthy donors. Study outcomes and limitations: HLA alleles showed associations with fewer than 20,000 TCR beta sequences in a later analysis, at a 0.05 false discovery rate. Accounts indicate the classifier identified cytomegalovirus status with strong specificity and sensitivity. Altogether, 160 or so TCR beta chains were recorded as cytomegalovirus-associated.

The sample consisted of PBMCs. This sequence joins TRBV4-1 and TRBJ2-7, with D possibly being TRBD1 (5 bases). This TCR was sampled from a young man in good health and CMV-seropositive. In DNA, the CDR3 is TGCGCCAGCAGCCAGTTGGGTAGGGGTAGCTCCTACGAGCAGTACTTC. Translated: CASSQLGRGSSYEQYF.